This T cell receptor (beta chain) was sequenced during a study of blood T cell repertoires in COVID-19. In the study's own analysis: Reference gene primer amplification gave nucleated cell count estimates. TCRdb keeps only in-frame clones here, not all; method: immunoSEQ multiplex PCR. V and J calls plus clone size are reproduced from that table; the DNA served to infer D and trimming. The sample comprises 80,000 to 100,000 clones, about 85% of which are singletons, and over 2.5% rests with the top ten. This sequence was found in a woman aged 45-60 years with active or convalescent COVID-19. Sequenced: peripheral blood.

CDR3 residues: CASQTSGGASEQFF. CDR3 sequence (DNA): TGTGCCTCCCAGACTAGCGGGGGGGCCAGTGAGCAGTTCTTC. The chain recombines TRBV6-5 with TRBJ2-1; 14 positions match TRBD2. With 11 bases clipped from V and 9 bases from J, the junction kept 9 bases outside the gene matches. The CDR3 covers 14 residues. CDR1 MNHEY and CDR2 SVGAGI come from the germline V gene.